The T cell receptor beta chain under discussion was sequenced for a study of persistence of HIV-infected CD4 T cells. On this clone: Its antigen is not identified.

The libraries were made with immunoSEQ version 4 in survey mode. Generated by immunoSEQ multiplex PCR, the TCRdb table keeps only in-frame clones and is missing some. The sample has about 43,000 clones, around 89% seen once. Cells were stimulated nonspecifically with anti-CD3/anti-CD28 magnetic beads. Responding CD4+ T cells were sorted by upregulation of both CD40 ligand and CD69. The CDR3 runs to 14 residues. After removal of 5 bases from V and 6 bases from J, the junction contained 1 base not matched to a gene. Germline CDR1 SNHLY, CDR2 FYNNEI. The sequences come from CD4+ T cells sorted from PBMCs after 18-hour stimulation, collected from a patient who received antiretroviral therapy. The receptor's source is an adult man with HIV who was CMV-seropositive. The rearrangement joins TRBV2 to TRBJ1-6, with 10 nucleotides matching TRBD1. Here the CDR3 reads CASSRTGGNSPLHF. In DNA form, the CDR3 reads TGTGCCAGCAGTAGGACAGGGGGTAATTCACCCCTCCACTTT.